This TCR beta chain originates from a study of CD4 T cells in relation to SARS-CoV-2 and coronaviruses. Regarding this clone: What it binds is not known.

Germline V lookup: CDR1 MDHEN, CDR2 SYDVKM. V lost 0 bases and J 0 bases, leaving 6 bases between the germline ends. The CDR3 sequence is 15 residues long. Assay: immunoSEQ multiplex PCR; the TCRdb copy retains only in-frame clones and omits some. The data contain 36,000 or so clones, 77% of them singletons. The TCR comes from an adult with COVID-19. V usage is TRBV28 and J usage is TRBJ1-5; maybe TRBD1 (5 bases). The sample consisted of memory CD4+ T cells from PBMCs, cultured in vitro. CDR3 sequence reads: CASSLWGDSNQPQHF. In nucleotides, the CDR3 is TGTGCCAGCAGTTTATGGGGGGATAGCAATCAGCCCCAGCATTTT.